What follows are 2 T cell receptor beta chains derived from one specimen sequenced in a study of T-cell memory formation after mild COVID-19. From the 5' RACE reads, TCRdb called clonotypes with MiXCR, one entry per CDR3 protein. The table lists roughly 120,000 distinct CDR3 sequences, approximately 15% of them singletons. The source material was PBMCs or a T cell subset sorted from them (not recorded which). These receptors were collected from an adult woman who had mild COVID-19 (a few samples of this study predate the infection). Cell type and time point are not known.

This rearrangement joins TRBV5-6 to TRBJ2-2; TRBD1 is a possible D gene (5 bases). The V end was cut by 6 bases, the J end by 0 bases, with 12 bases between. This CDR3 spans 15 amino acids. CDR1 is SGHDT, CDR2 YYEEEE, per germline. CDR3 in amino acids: CASTPQGPNTGELFF. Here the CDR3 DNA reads TGTGCCAGCACCCCGCAGGGTCCGAACACCGGGGAGCTGTTTTTT.

Written as DNA, the CDR3 is TGTGCCAGCAGCTCGATTCAGGGCGAGCAGTACTTC. Translating it yields CASSSIQGEQYF. J is TRBJ2-7 and V is TRBV5-6; tentatively, D is TRBD1 (5 bases). Trimming removed 3 bases from V and 6 bases from J, with 10 bases in between. The CDR3 has 12 residues. Germline CDR1 SGHDT, CDR2 YYEEEE.